One and the same sample provided the 32 T cell receptor beta chains below, sequenced in a study of blood T cells in healthy people across ages. The second PCR ran roughly 6 to 11 cycles with a sample-barcoded 5' primer and J-beta primers. TCRdb recomputed calls from the 5' RACE reads with MiXCR, one row per CDR3 protein. The sample has some 800,000 distinct CDR3 sequences, 40% to 50% seen once. The sequenced sample was blood. The receptors here all came from a man between 60 and 75 years old in good health.

This chain links TRBV29-1 with TRBJ2-1; possibly TRBD1 for D (6 bases). Germline V lookup: CDR1 SQVTM, CDR2 ANQGSEA. The V end lost 6 bases, the J end lost 6 bases, and 12 bases lay between the germline ends. The CDR3 covers 12 residues. The CDR3 DNA reads as TGCAGCGTCCACAGGGATGGCAATGAGCAGTTCTTC. As protein: CSVHRDGNEQFF.

This clonotype has just a few counts. The rearrangement uses TRBV27 and TRBJ1-4, with TRBD1 matching 8 bases. With 5 bases clipped from V and 3 bases from J, the junction kept 5 bases outside the gene matches. Per germline, CDR1 MNHEY and CDR2 SMNVEV (reference sequence). This CDR3 has 15 amino acids. CDR3 region: CASSDRGEANEKLFF. The DNA of the CDR3 is TGTGCCAGCAGTGACAGGGGAGAGGCTAATGAAAAACTGTTTTTT.

This sequence joins TRBV7-2 and TRBJ2-5, with 8 bases that match TRBD2. This CDR3 is built from 16 residues. Germline assignment: CDR1 SGHTA and CDR2 FQGNSA. Trimming cost V 7 bases and J 1 base; bases outside gene matches: 11. The CDR3 bases are TGTGCCAGCAAACGGGCGGGTAGCGGGGTCCAAGAGACCCAGTACTTC. Protein sequence: CASKRAGSGVQETQYF.

This clonotype was counted once. The chain uses TRBV11-3 and TRBJ2-7, with 10 bases that match TRBD1. J was trimmed by 5 bases and V by 5 bases; bases with no gene match: 9. CDR1 and CDR2 from the germline V gene are SGHNT and YENEEA. CDR3 length equals 15 residues. In DNA form, the CDR3 reads TGTGCCAGCAGCATCAGGACAGGGGGTCGGAACGAGCAGTACTTC. It encodes CASSIRTGGRNEQYF.

This clonotype was detected only a few times. The gene calls are TRBV4-3 and TRBJ2-1, with D possibly being TRBD2 (5 bases). CDR3 length equals 15 residues. The germline V gene has CDR1 LGHNA and CDR2 YSLEER. Trimming stripped 6 bases from V and 0 bases from J, with 12 bases between. The CDR3 loop is CASRTTGSSYNEQFF. CDR3 in DNA: TGCGCCAGCAGGACTACGGGGAGCTCCTACAATGAGCAGTTCTTC.

Concerning this clonotype itself: A much larger clone lies one base from this, so it may be a read error. V and J are TRBV7-4 and TRBJ2-7; 7 bases map to TRBD1. Germline values: CDR1 SGHVT, CDR2 SQSDAQ. The CDR3 has 14 amino acids. CDR3 sequence: CARSLWDSPYEQYF. CDR3 DNA: TGTGCCCGCAGCTTATGGGACAGTCCCTACGAGCAGTACTTC.

The chain is built from TRBV6-5 and TRBJ1-6, with 9 bases matching TRBD1. The CDR3 spans 16 residues. V was pared by 0 bases and J by 7 bases, with 4 bases of the junction left unmatched. Per germline, CDR1 MNHEY and CDR2 SVGAGI. The CDR3 DNA sequence: TGTGCCAGCAGTTACTCAGGGACAGGGCGGAATTCACCCCTCCACTTT. It yields the protein CASSYSGTGRNSPLHF.

This chain joins TRBV10-2 and TRBJ1-1; D may be TRBD1 (5 bases). Germline lookup yields CDR1 WSHSY and CDR2 SAAADI. V was shortened by 0 bases and J by 0 bases, with 11 bases between the two germline ends. The CDR3 length is 16 residues. The CDR3, as DNA: TGCGCCAGCAGTGAGTCGAATGGGGCATTGAACACTGAAGCTTTCTTT. Translated, it gives CASSESNGALNTEAFF.

This chain connects TRBV29-1 to TRBJ2-2; D call uncertain. V was trimmed by 5 bases and J by 0 bases, leaving 4 bases between them. CDR1 and CDR2 from the germline V gene are SQVTM and ANQGSEA. The CDR3 runs to 12 residues. CDR3 sequence: CSVQPNTGELFF. The DNA for the CDR3 is TGCAGCGTTCAACCGAACACCGGGGAGCTGTTTTTT.

The chain is built from TRBV9 and TRBJ2-6; TRBD1 is a possible D gene (6 bases). Germline CDR1 reads SGDLS; CDR2 reads YYNGEE. The CDR3 sequence is 18 residues long. V shed 3 bases and J shed 0 bases, with 16 bases lying between them. The CDR3 DNA sequence: TGTGCCAGCAGCGAAATCCCGGGACATAACTCTGGGGCCAACGTCCTGACTTTC. Translated, it gives CASSEIPGHNSGANVLTF.

The genes are TRBV4-2 and TRBJ2-1; a possible D gene is TRBD2 (7 bases). V was shortened by 0 bases and J by 8 bases, with 14 bases between the two germline ends. The CDR3 contains 15 residues. Per the germline V gene, CDR1 is LGHNA and CDR2 is YNFKEQ. The CDR3 loop reads CASSQDRQGRDEQFF. The DNA for the CDR3 is TGTGCCAGCAGCCAAGATCGTCAGGGGAGGGATGAGCAGTTCTTC.

Here the CDR3 DNA reads TGCAGTGCCCTAGCGGGGGGTGCTGGAGAGACCCAGTACTTC. Translation gives CSALAGGAGETQYF. The chain uses TRBV20-1 and TRBJ2-5, with 11 bases identical to TRBD2. Germline CDR1 reads DFQATT; CDR2 reads SNEGSKA (reference sequence). The CDR3 loop spans 14 amino acids. The trim removed 6 bases at V and 4 bases at J, leaving 7 bases unmatched.

The V gene is TRBV15, the J gene TRBJ1-6; D is unclear. This CDR3 spans 16 amino acids. In germline, CDR1 is LNHNV, CDR2 YYDKDF (reference sequence). V lost 1 base, J lost 3 bases, and 10 bases lay in between. The DNA for the CDR3 is TGTGCCACCAGCAGAGGGAGGGATGGCTATAATTCACCCCTCCACTTT. Translation: CATSRGRDGYNSPLHF.

The chain links TRBV7-2 to TRBJ2-3, with D unclear. The ends were cut back, 4 bases at V and 6 bases at J, with 11 bases in the middle. Germline V gives CDR1 SGHTA, CDR2 FQGNSA. The CDR3 contains 13 residues. CDR3 DNA: TGTGCCAGCAGCTCCGGACGGGCGGATACGCAGTATTTT. As protein: CASSSGRADTQYF.

This clonotype was recorded at least ten times. CDR3 nucleotides: TGTGCCATCAGTCCCGGACAGGGGGGCCGGACTGAAGCTTTCTTT. It is translated as CAISPGQGGRTEAFF. The rearrangement links TRBV10-3 to TRBJ1-1, with 10 bases fitting TRBD1. Germline CDR1 and CDR2: ENHRY and SYGVKD. The ends lost 5 bases at V and 5 bases at J; junction bases unmatched: 8. This CDR3 has 15 residues.

The rearrangement joins TRBV7-3 to TRBJ1-2, with D perhaps matching TRBD1 (6 bases). The germline V gene has CDR1 SGHTA and CDR2 FQGTGA. There are 13 residues in the CDR3. V lost 2 bases and J lost 8, with 12 bases in between. This CDR3 is CASSLPGGAGYTF. DNA for the CDR3: TGTGCCAGCAGCTTACCCGGGGGGGCGGGCTACACCTTC.

The sample holds a few counts of this clonotype. The gene calls are TRBV9 and TRBJ2-1; 9 bases are shared with TRBD1. Germline CDR1 reads SGDLS; CDR2 reads YYNGEE. The V gene end was trimmed by 2 bases and the J gene end by 4 bases; junction bases not matched to a gene: 1. CDR3 length equals 14 residues. This chain's CDR3 is CASSVGTGYNEQFF. The CDR3 coding sequence is TGTGCCAGCAGCGTGGGGACAGGGTACAATGAGCAGTTCTTC.

As for this clonotype: A clone one base away is much larger, so this may be a read error. The chain uses TRBV11-2 and TRBJ2-1, with 10 positions matching TRBD1. The CDR3 extends over 17 amino acids. The ends lost 3 bases at V and 10 bases at J; junction bases unmatched: 15. CDR1 is SGHAT and CDR2 is FQNNGV in the germline V gene. The DNA of the CDR3 is TGTGCCAGCAGCTTGTCGGGGGCCGGGACAGGGGTGAGGGAGCAGTTCTTC. Its protein is CASSLSGAGTGVREQFF.

The rearrangement links TRBV2 to TRBJ2-5, with 14 bases aligning to TRBD2. Germline V CDR1 and CDR2: SNHLY, FYNNEI. The CDR3 is 15 residues long. J lost 3 bases, V lost 8 bases, and 5 bases had no gene match. The DNA of the CDR3 is TGTGCCAGCCGGACTAGCGGGGGGACGAAAGAGACCCAGTACTTC. Translated: CASRTSGGTKETQYF.

The rearrangement uses TRBV27 and TRBJ2-2; D gene uncertain. CDR3 length: 14 residues. CDR1 and CDR2 from the germline V gene are MNHEY and SMNVEV (reference sequence). Trimming cost V 8 bases and J 5 bases, with 15 bases left between them. The CDR3 reads CASCSSPGTGELFF. In DNA, the CDR3 is TGTGCCAGCTGTTCAAGCCCCGGGACCGGGGAGCTGTTTTTT.

V is TRBV28 and J is TRBJ2-7; no reliable D call. The J call may not be correct, given that the DNA end is closer to TRBJ2-4. CDR3 length: 15 residues. Germline values: CDR1 MDHEN, CDR2 SYDVKM. This CDR3 reads CASSTRSGPKNIQYF. In DNA, the CDR3 is TGTGCCAGCAGTACCCGATCCGGGCCCAAAAACATTCAGTACTTC.

The chain employs TRBV7-9 and TRBJ1-6, with 7 bases that match TRBD1. CDR1 and CDR2 (germline): SEHNR, FQNEAQ (reference sequence). Losses at the gene ends were 5 bases for V and 7 bases for J; bases not matched to a gene: 11. This CDR3 region has 16 residues. The CDR3 sequence is CASSTQTRGFNSPLHF. CDR3 DNA sequence: TGTGCCAGCAGCACTCAAACCAGGGGGTTCAATTCACCCCTCCACTTT.

The chain couples TRBV20-1 to TRBJ1-2; the D gene is possibly TRBD1 (6 bases). Germline V CDR1 and CDR2: DFQATT, SNEGSKA (reference sequence). The V end was cut by 6 bases, the J end by 6 bases, with 23 bases between. CDR3 length: 15 amino acids. DNA of the CDR3: TGCAGTGCCGACCAAAAAAGTTGGGGGCGGGATGGCTACACCTTC. This encodes CSADQKSWGRDGYTF.

As for this clonotype: A read error may account for a junction end that differs from germline. The rearrangement uses TRBV6-2 or TRBV6-3 and TRBJ1-2; 9 bases map to TRBD1. The germline CDR1 and CDR2 sequences are MNHEY and SVGEGT. The CDR3 has 14 amino acids. CDR3 nucleotide sequence: TGTGCCGGCAGCTACAGGGGGCAGTGGCATGGCTACACCTTC. Its protein is CAGSYRGQWHGYTF.

V gene TRBV21-1 combines with J gene TRBJ2-1; TRBD2 was called by the table and not checked on the DNA. TRBV21-1 is marked as a pseudogene. The CDR3 sequence is 16 residues long. The CDR3 sequence is CATNEAGTSLLDEQFF. CDR3 nucleotides: TGTGCCACCAACGAGGCCGGGACTAGTCTTCTTGATGAGCAGTTCTTC.

CDR3 sequence reads: CASSRTGVTTYEQYF. The CDR3 bases are TGTGCCAGCAGTCGCACAGGGGTTACCACCTACGAGCAGTACTTC. The V gene is TRBV6-5, the J gene TRBJ2-7; 7 positions agree with TRBD1. The CDR3 runs 15 residues. Germline V CDR1 and CDR2: MNHEY, SVGAGI. V lost 5 bases, J lost 2 bases, and 9 bases stayed unmatched.

This clonotype was found a few times. The chain recombines TRBV5-1 with TRBJ1-6, with D unclear. This CDR3 has 14 amino acids. The germline CDR1 and CDR2 sequences are SGHRS and YFSETQ. Trimming removed 3 bases at V and 5 bases at J, with 9 bases between. In DNA form, the CDR3 reads TGCGCCAGCAGCTCCCAGATGGATAATTCACCCCTCCACTTT. Protein: CASSSQMDNSPLHF.

The chain employs TRBV28 and TRBJ2-6; 7 nucleotides align to TRBD1. CDR1 is MDHEN, CDR2 SYDVKM, per germline. V shed 5 bases and J 2 bases; nucleotides not matched to a gene: 6. The CDR3 covers 16 residues. DNA of the CDR3: TGTGCCAGCAGTAGAGCCGGGACAGCTGGGGCCAACGTCCTGACTTTC. Amino acid sequence: CASSRAGTAGANVLTF.

This rearrangement joins TRBV12-3 or TRBV12-4 to TRBJ2-5, with a possible D match to TRBD2 (7 bases). This CDR3 has 14 residues. V lost 6 bases to trimming and J lost 7 bases, with 18 bases between them. CDR3 sequence (DNA): TGTGCCAGCAGCCGGGGGGCCCAGGGAGCGACCCAGTACTTC. Translating it yields CASSRGAQGATQYF.

In its sample, this clonotype was seen many times. The gene calls are TRBV7-2 and TRBJ1-2, with a possible D match to TRBD1 (5 bases). The CDR3 has 13 residues. Trimming removed 5 bases from V and 3 bases from J, with 10 bases in between. The germline CDR1 and CDR2 sequences are SGHTA and FQGNSA. The CDR3 region is CASSPREDYGYTF. The CDR3 coding sequence is TGTGCCAGCAGCCCCAGGGAGGACTATGGCTACACCTTC.

This clonotype has only a few counts. The V call is TRBV20-1, the J call TRBJ2-1; D gene uncertain. This CDR3 spans 15 amino acids. V was clipped by 1 base and J by 1 base, with 11 bases between them. Germline lookup yields CDR1 DFQATT and CDR2 SNEGSKA (reference sequence). CDR3 bases: TGCAGTGCTAGAGTTGTACTCTCTTCCTACAATGAGCAGTTCTTC. This sequence encodes CSARVVLSSYNEQFF.

This clonotype was observed once. The V and J genes are TRBV4-3 and TRBJ1-2; D not resolved. Germline V gene data show CDR1 as LGHNA and CDR2 as YSLEER. CDR3 length: 14 amino acids. The V end lost 1 base, the J end lost 6 bases, and 12 bases lay between the germline ends. This CDR3 reads CASSQVRRDHGYTF. The CDR3 DNA sequence: TGCGCCAGCAGCCAAGTTAGAAGGGATCATGGCTACACCTTC.